One sample yielded the 5 T cell receptor beta chains listed below, sequenced in a study of OX40 agonist ivuxolimab in advanced cancers. Measured with immunoSEQ multiplex PCR; TCRdb has only the in-frame clones, and not every one. The table shows about 74,000 clones, with about nine tenths occurring only once. Sequencing was performed on CD4+ or CD8+ T cells sorted from blood, taken in a trial of the OX40 agonist ivuxolimab. These receptors originate from an adult with an advanced solid tumor such as melanoma, head and neck, liver or kidney cancer.

To note about this clone: At one end the junction does not follow the germline gene, possibly because of a read error. The chain couples TRBV7-7 to TRBJ2-2; TRBD1 might be the D (5 bases). Germline V CDR1 and CDR2: SSHAT, FNYEAQ (reference sequence). The CDR3 has 16 amino acids. CDR3 coding DNA: TGTGCTAGCAGCTTAGAACCAGGGCTAAACACCGGGGAGCTGTTTTTT. Translating it yields CASSLEPGLNTGELFF.

The genes are TRBV5-6 and TRBJ1-1, with D unresolved. The V and J ends lost 3 bases and 8 bases respectively, with 8 bases between them. This CDR3 is 11 amino acids long. Looked up from germline, CDR1 is SGHDT and CDR2 is YYEEEE. CDR3 residues: CASSYGKEAFF. CDR3 DNA sequence: TGTGCCAGCAGCTATGGGAAGGAAGCTTTCTTT.

The CDR3 region has the DNA TGTGCCAGCAGCTTGTACTGGCAGGGGTCTGCAGATACGCAGTATTTT. It is translated as CASSLYWQGSADTQYF. The chain employs TRBV5-6 and TRBJ2-3, with D maybe TRBD1 (6 bases). Trimming cost V 1 base and J 4 bases, with 16 bases left between them. CDR3 length equals 16 residues. Germline V CDR1 and CDR2: SGHDT, YYEEEE.

This chain connects TRBV30 to TRBJ1-1; D is unresolved. V lost 2 bases, J lost 1 base, and 5 bases lay in between. Germline loops: CDR1 GTSNPN, CDR2 SVGIG (reference sequence). The CDR3 spans 12 residues. This chain's CDR3 is CAWSLQNTEAFF. CDR3 sequence (DNA): TGTGCCTGGAGTTTGCAGAACACTGAAGCTTTCTTT.

The genes are TRBV27 and TRBJ2-7; a weak D match, TRBD1 (6 bases). Trimming removed 2 bases from V and 3 bases from J, with 8 bases in between. The CDR3 covers 13 residues. Germline assignment: CDR1 MNHEY and CDR2 SMNVEV (reference sequence). CDR3 region: CASSLGRGYEQYF. The CDR3 DNA reads TGTGCCAGCAGTTTAGGCAGGGGCTACGAGCAGTACTTC.